This T cell receptor beta chain was documented in a study of beta chain features in type 1 diabetes. Study-level findings and limits: The VDJ junctions of type 1 diabetes patients carried fewer insertions and more deletions.

CDR1 and CDR2 from the germline V gene are SGHRS and YFSETQ. Trimming removed 2 bases from V and 2 bases from J; junction bases left unmatched: 3. The CDR3 loop spans 15 amino acids. This clone was counted only a few times. As yet, its antigen is unknown. Every bit of the isolated RNA underwent reverse transcription, so sequencing read expressed TCRB transcripts. Generated by immunoSEQ multiplex PCR, the TCRdb table keeps only in-frame clones and is missing some. This sample has fewer than 550,000 clones, with over 10% found just once. Sample: naive CD4+ T cells from blood. The sequence was collected from a woman between 18 and 29 years old in good health. The chain is built from TRBV5-1 and TRBJ2-2; TRBD1 agrees at 7 bases. CDR3 sequence reads: CASSLTGANTGELFF. DNA for the CDR3: TGCGCCAGCAGCTTAACAGGGGCTAACACCGGGGAGCTGTTTTTT.